This T cell receptor (beta chain) was observed in a study of identifying expanded T cells in peripheral blood. Study-wide points: Approximately two-week clone count variance significantly increased as total template count grew. Differentially abundant clones: around 1.2 between replicates, roughly 16 at two to three weeks, less than 20 at four.

Sequencing was performed with immunoSEQ multiplex PCR; in TCRdb, only in-frame clones are kept and a portion is missing. The sample has roughly 86,000 clones; about 85% are singletons. CDR3 length: 14 residues. Germline lookup yields CDR1 ENHRY and CDR2 SYGVKD. Trimming took 6 bases from V and 0 from J, leaving 9 bases between them. This clone occurred a few times. What it recognizes is unknown. The chain recombines TRBV10-3 with TRBJ1-3; D not certain. The sample comprised blood. The receptor comes from a person aged 18 to 70 in good health. CDR3 nucleotide sequence: TGTGCCATCAGCGAAGCGAACTCTGGAAACACCATATATTTT. Its translation is CAISEANSGNTIYF.